A single sample is the source of the 26 T cell receptor beta chains below, sequenced in a study of beta chain features in type 1 diabetes. The study reverse transcribed the entire isolated RNA, so it sequenced expressed TCRB transcripts. Clones were sequenced by immunoSEQ multiplex PCR, and TCRdb holds only the in-frame ones, with some missing. The data show 300,000 to 350,000 clones, roughly a fifth seen once. Sequenced input: naive CD4+ T cells from blood. These receptors all stem from a woman aged 18-29 years in good health.

The sample holds a few counts of this clone. The chain uses TRBV2 and TRBJ2-1, with TRBD2 matching over 8 bases. Per germline, CDR1 SNHLY and CDR2 FYNNEI. V shed 4 bases and J 8 bases; nucleotides not matched to a gene: 7. CDR3 length: 14 amino acids. The CDR3: CASSGAGAEDEQFF. In DNA, the CDR3 is TGTGCCAGCAGTGGAGCGGGAGCGGAGGATGAGCAGTTCTTC.

This clone was seen more than once but under ten times. The rearrangement uses TRBV4-2 and TRBJ2-7; 7 bases agree with TRBD1. Germline CDR1 reads LGHNA; CDR2 reads YNFKEQ. The CDR3 extends over 15 amino acids. The ends lost 6 bases at V and 2 bases at J; junction bases unmatched: 10. The CDR3 is CASSPDRDGPYEQYF. CDR3 in DNA: TGTGCCAGCAGTCCAGACAGGGACGGACCCTACGAGCAGTACTTC.

This clone was detected only a few times. The chain uses TRBV4-2 and TRBJ2-3, with 9 bases lining up with TRBD1. The CDR3 spans 17 residues. Germline CDR1 reads LGHNA; CDR2 reads YNFKEQ. V dropped 5 bases and J dropped 1; count of bases not matched to a gene: 10. The CDR3 coding sequence is TGTGCCAGCAGCGGAACGCGGTGGGACAGGGGCACAGATACGCAGTATTTT. Translation gives CASSGTRWDRGTDTQYF.

Only a few counts were recorded for this clone. This chain uses TRBV5-4 with TRBJ1-2, with 7 bases that match TRBD1. V shed 0 bases, J shed 7 bases, and the junction held 6 bases outside the gene matches. Germline V gives CDR1 SGHNT, CDR2 YYREEE (reference sequence). This CDR3 contains 14 residues. This CDR3 is CASSLAKGAGGYTF. CDR3 bases: TGTGCCAGCAGCTTGGCCAAGGGGGCGGGTGGCTACACCTTC.

This clone was picked up a small number of times. The chain carries TRBV5-1 and TRBJ2-4, with D possibly TRBD1 on 5 matching bases. The V end lost 0 bases, the J end lost 2 bases, and 12 bases lay between the germline ends. Germline lookup yields CDR1 SGHRS and CDR2 YFSETQ. The CDR3 consists of 16 residues. CDR3 sequence (DNA): TGCGCCAGCAGCTTGGGCCTAACAGGCACCAAAAACATTCAGTACTTC. It is translated as CASSLGLTGTKNIQYF.

The V gene is TRBV30, the J gene TRBJ2-1; 8 bases align to TRBD1. Germline CDR1 GTSNPN, CDR2 SVGIG (reference sequence). The V segment lost 0 bases and the J segment 8 bases; nucleotides outside the gene matches: 0. CDR3 size: 12 residues. For the CDR3, the DNA is TGTGCCTGGAGTGTACAGGGGGATGAGCAGTTCTTC. Its translation: CAWSVQGDEQFF.

Of note for this clone: This sample also contains other DNA sequences that code for the same CDR3. The chain employs TRBV30 and TRBJ2-7, with D perhaps matching TRBD2 (6 bases). The CDR3 loop spans 14 amino acids. Germline CDR1 is GTSNPN and CDR2 is SVGIG (reference sequence). V lost 0 bases, J lost 1 base, and 10 bases lay in between. In DNA, the CDR3 is TGTGCCTGGAGTGTAGGAGGGGTATCCTACGAGCAGTACTTC. Protein product: CAWSVGGVSYEQYF. The full variable domain, with the rest looked up from reference TRBV30 and TRBJ2-7, is SQTIHQWPATLVQPVGSPLSLECTVEGTSNPNLYWYRQAAGRGLQLLFYSVGIGQISSEVPQNLSASRPQDRQFILSSKKLLLSDSGFYLCAWSVGGVSYEQYFGPGTRLTVT.

This clone was seen a handful of times. The chain is built from TRBV19 and TRBJ2-2; D gene ambiguous. The ends were cut back, 3 bases at V and 6 bases at J, with 11 bases in the middle. Germline V gene data show CDR1 as LNHDA and CDR2 as SQIVND (reference sequence). The CDR3 covers 14 residues. DNA for the CDR3: TGTGCCAGTAGTATGCACAGTCCTGCCGGGGAGCTGTTTTTT. It translates to CASSMHSPAGELFF.

The gene calls are TRBV29-1 and TRBJ1-1; D is ambiguous. The CDR3 contains 12 residues. Deletions cut 0 bases from V and 7 bases from J, with 9 bases between. Germline V CDR1 and CDR2: SQVTM, ANQGSEA. The CDR3 DNA reads as TGCAGCGTTGAAGATGTAGGAGTTGAAGCTTTCTTT. Its translation: CSVEDVGVEAFF.

This clone came up a few times. The V and J genes are TRBV30 and TRBJ1-1; D gene ambiguous. In germline, CDR1 is GTSNPN, CDR2 SVGIG (reference sequence). V shed 4 bases and J shed 1 base, with 7 bases lying between them. The CDR3 loop spans 12 amino acids. The CDR3 protein is CAWILGNTEAFF. The CDR3 DNA follows: TGTGCCTGGATCCTAGGGAACACTGAAGCTTTCTTT.

The V gene is TRBV23-1, the J gene TRBJ1-2; D is unclear. TRBV23-1 is classed as an ORF, of uncertain function. The CDR3 has 13 residues. Trimming removed 6 bases at V and 8 bases at J, with 16 bases between. The CDR3 spells CASRDSLICGYTF. The CDR3 DNA reads as TGCGCCAGCAGGGACTCACTGATCTGCGGCTACACCTTC.

CDR3 residues: CSVRVGSNQPQHF. The CDR3, as DNA: TGCAGCGTCAGAGTCGGGAGCAATCAGCCCCAGCATTTT. V usage is TRBV29-1 and J usage is TRBJ1-5; the D is unclear. V was trimmed by 6 bases and J by 1 base, leaving 10 bases between them. Germline CDR1 SQVTM, CDR2 ANQGSEA. The CDR3 length is 13 residues.

The rearrangement uses TRBV4-1 and TRBJ2-5; perhaps TRBD2 as D (6 bases). V was pared by 4 bases and J by 4 bases, with 19 bases between. The CDR3 runs 16 residues. The germline V gene has CDR1 MGHRA and CDR2 YSYEKL. The CDR3 loop reads CASSPSARGTPETQYF. CDR3 nucleotide sequence: TGCGCCAGCAGCCCCTCGGCCCGGGGGACCCCAGAGACCCAGTACTTC.

The chain employs TRBV5-1 and TRBJ2-1; weak D call: TRBD1 (6 bases). The CDR3 consists of 16 residues. CDR1 and CDR2 from the germline V gene are SGHRS and YFSETQ. The V end lost 0 bases, the J end lost 2 bases, and 12 bases lay between the germline ends. The CDR3 here is CASSLASGVPYNEQFF. In DNA form, the CDR3 reads TGCGCCAGCAGCTTGGCCTCAGGGGTTCCCTACAATGAGCAGTTCTTC.

This clone has a handful of counts. The chain couples TRBV25-1 to TRBJ2-1; 8 nucleotides match TRBD2. This CDR3 spans 14 amino acids. Germline V gene data show CDR1 as MGHDK and CDR2 as SYGVNS. V gave up 2 bases and J gave up 4 bases; unmatched junction bases: 1. CDR3 in amino acids: CASSEQREYNEQFF. The CDR3 coding sequence is TGTGCCAGCAGTGAACAGCGGGAGTACAATGAGCAGTTCTTC.

The chain carries TRBV12-5 and TRBJ1-5; 10 bases fit TRBD1. The V gene's germline CDR1 is LGHNT and CDR2 FRNRAP. The CDR3 sequence is 16 residues long. V lost 7 bases to trimming and J lost 1 base; unmatched junction nucleotides: 7. The CDR3 protein is CASDDRGQWSNQPQHF. The DNA of the CDR3 is TGTGCTAGTGATGACAGGGGGCAATGGAGCAATCAGCCCCAGCATTTT.

This clone was detected only a few times. The chain has TRBV30 and TRBJ1-3, with TRBD1 as a possible D gene (5 bases). Germline CDR1 GTSNPN, CDR2 SVGIG (reference sequence). Trimming pared 5 bases from V and 1 base from J, leaving 9 bases between. The CDR3 runs to 13 residues. The DNA of the CDR3 is TGTGCCTGGGCGGGACTTTCTGGAAACACCATATATTTT. Protein product: CAWAGLSGNTIYF. Combining the CDR3 with reference TRBV30 and TRBJ1-3 gives the whole variable domain SQTIHQWPATLVQPVGSPLSLECTVEGTSNPNLYWYRQAAGRGLQLLFYSVGIGQISSEVPQNLSASRPQDRQFILSSKKLLLSDSGFYLCAWAGLSGNTIYFGEGSWLTVV.

This clone turned up a few times. Other DNA sequences in this specimen translate into the identical CDR3. This CDR3 reads CASSLGGSNQPQHF. Written as DNA, the CDR3 is TGCGCCAGCAGCTTGGGAGGAAGCAATCAGCCCCAGCATTTT. The rearrangement links TRBV5-1 to TRBJ1-5; D not resolved. V lost 0 bases and J lost 1, with 5 bases in between. From germline, CDR1 is SGHRS and CDR2 YFSETQ. The CDR3 covers 14 residues.

In regard to this clone: Other DNA variants within this sample encode the same CDR3. The chain carries TRBV5-4 and TRBJ2-5, with 12 bases aligning to TRBD2. CDR3 length: 15 residues. J lost 1 base, V lost 4 bases, and 2 bases had no gene match. Germline V lookup: CDR1 SGHNT, CDR2 YYREEE (reference sequence). CDR3 sequence: CASSLAGGPQETQYF. The DNA of the CDR3 is TGTGCCAGCAGCCTAGCGGGAGGGCCCCAAGAGACCCAGTACTTC. Combining the CDR3 with reference TRBV5-4 and TRBJ2-5 gives the whole variable domain ETGVTQSPTHLIKTRGQQVTLRCSSQSGHNTVSWYQQALGQGPQFIFQYYREEENGRGNFPPRFSGLQFPNYSSELNVNALELDDSALYLCASSLAGGPQETQYFGPGTRLLVL.

The V and J genes are TRBV11-2 and TRBJ2-7; perhaps TRBD2 as D (5 bases). The V end lost 8 bases, the J end lost 2 bases, and 16 bases lay between the germline ends. The CDR3 totals 14 residues. Germline CDR1 SGHAT, CDR2 FQNNGV. CDR3 sequence: CASSLLMGAYEQYF. The CDR3 coding sequence is TGTGCCAGCTCTTTGCTGATGGGAGCCTACGAGCAGTACTTC.

The sample holds a few counts of this clone. This sequence joins TRBV25-1 and TRBJ1-1, with D perhaps TRBD1 (5 bases). The germline V gene has CDR1 MGHDK and CDR2 SYGVNS. The CDR3 contains 12 residues. Trimming took 4 bases from V and 4 from J, leaving 7 bases between them. The CDR3 loop is CASSGQSTEAFF. The CDR3 DNA reads as TGTGCCAGCAGTGGACAGTCCACTGAAGCTTTCTTT.

This sequence joins TRBV2 and TRBJ2-2, with a weak D call TRBD2 (5 bases). This CDR3 spans 13 amino acids. V lost 6 bases to trimming and J lost 5 bases, with 10 bases between them. The germline gives CDR1 SNHLY, CDR2 FYNNEI. CDR3: CASSGKVTGELFF. The DNA for the CDR3 is TGTGCCAGCAGCGGGAAGGTAACCGGGGAGCTGTTTTTT.

The sample holds a few counts of this clone. J is TRBJ1-1 and V is TRBV30, with D maybe TRBD1 (6 bases). Trimming took 0 bases from V and 3 from J, leaving 8 bases between them. The CDR3 has 13 amino acids. Per germline, CDR1 GTSNPN and CDR2 SVGIG (reference sequence). The CDR3 DNA sequence: TGTGCCTGGAGTGTAGAGGGGGACACTGAAGCTTTCTTT. It yields the protein CAWSVEGDTEAFF. Full variable domain (rest looked up from reference TRBV30 and TRBJ1-1): SQTIHQWPATLVQPVGSPLSLECTVEGTSNPNLYWYRQAAGRGLQLLFYSVGIGQISSEVPQNLSASRPQDRQFILSSKKLLLSDSGFYLCAWSVEGDTEAFFGQGTRLTVV.

This clone was counted only a few times. The genes are TRBV4-3 and TRBJ1-2; perhaps TRBD1 as D (6 bases). CDR1 and CDR2 (germline): LGHNA, YSLEER. This CDR3 region has 16 residues. V gave up 1 base and J gave up 8 bases, with 20 bases separating them. This CDR3 reads CASSQGVSGDLRGYTF. The CDR3 DNA sequence: TGCGCCAGCAGCCAAGGGGTTTCAGGGGATTTGCGGGGCTACACCTTC.

The chain has TRBV18 and TRBJ2-5; D gene uncertain. This CDR3 has 14 amino acids. CDR1 KGHSH and CDR2 LQKENI come from the germline V gene. Between the trimmed V and J ends, which lost 1 base and 2 bases, there was a span of 8 bases. The CDR3 bases are TGTGCCAGCTCACCACAGAACCGGCAAGAGACCCAGTACTTC. It is translated as CASSPQNRQETQYF.

In its sample, this clone was seen once. The rearrangement joins TRBV6-6 to TRBJ2-7; 8 bases map to TRBD2. Losses at the gene ends were 6 bases for V and 0 bases for J; bases not matched to a gene: 4. This CDR3 contains 14 residues. Germline V gene lookup returns CDR1 MNHNY and CDR2 SVGAGI (reference sequence). DNA of the CDR3: TGTGCCAGCAGCTCGGGGGGGAGCTCCTACGAGCAGTACTTC. It is translated as CASSSGGSSYEQYF.